These 31 T cell receptor beta chains were all obtained from the same sample, sequenced in a study of OX40 agonist ivuxolimab in advanced cancers. Assay: immunoSEQ multiplex PCR; the TCRdb copy retains only in-frame clones and omits some. The sample includes some 100,000 clones, roughly four fifths of them seen just once. Specimen: CD4+ or CD8+ T cells sorted from blood, collected in a trial of the OX40 agonist ivuxolimab. The origin of the receptors is an adult with an advanced solid tumor such as melanoma, head and neck, liver or kidney cancer.

The genes are TRBV19 and TRBJ1-6, with D perhaps matching TRBD1 (6 bases). This CDR3 is 14 amino acids long. Germline lookup yields CDR1 LNHDA and CDR2 SQIVND (reference sequence). V dropped 10 bases and J dropped 7 bases, with 17 bases sitting between them. CDR3 protein: CAISRDTRNSPLHF. The CDR3 coding sequence is TGTGCCATATCCCGGGACACCAGAAATTCACCCCTCCACTTT. The variable domain in full, completed from reference TRBV19 and TRBJ1-6, reads DGGITQSPKYLFRKEGQNVTLSCEQNLNHDAMYWYRQDPGQGLRLIYYSQIVNDFQKGDIAEGYSVSREKKESFPLTVTSAQKNPTAFYLCAISRDTRNSPLHFGNGTRLTVT.

The chain employs TRBV27 and TRBJ1-1, with 7 bases aligning to TRBD1. Trimming cost V 0 bases and J 4 bases; bases outside gene matches: 2. Germline V lookup: CDR1 MNHEY, CDR2 SMNVEV (reference sequence). The CDR3 consists of 14 residues. As DNA, the CDR3 is TGTGCCAGCAGTTTATCAAGGGGGCCCACTGAAGCTTTCTTT. This sequence encodes CASSLSRGPTEAFF.

The sample holds a few counts of this clone. The rearrangement uses TRBV30 and TRBJ1-1; D is perhaps TRBD1 (5 bases). Trimming stripped 5 bases from V and 1 base from J, with 14 bases between. From germline, CDR1 is GTSNPN and CDR2 SVGIG (reference sequence). The CDR3 consists of 14 residues. DNA of the CDR3: TGTGCCTGGGGGCCCGGGGGACGGAACACTGAAGCTTTCTTT. It codes for CAWGPGGRNTEAFF.

V is TRBV30 and J is TRBJ1-4; D is ambiguous. V was clipped by 3 bases and J by 10 bases, with 9 bases between them. The germline V gene has CDR1 GTSNPN and CDR2 SVGIG (reference sequence). The CDR3 sequence is 11 residues long. The CDR3 loop reads CAWRGWGKLFF. The CDR3 nucleotides read TGTGCCTGGAGGGGGTGGGGAAAACTGTTTTTT.

V gene TRBV7-9 combines with J gene TRBJ2-7; 8 positions match TRBD1. From germline, CDR1 is SEHNR and CDR2 FQNEAQ (reference sequence). J was trimmed by 5 bases and V by 5 bases; bases with no gene match: 5. CDR3 length equals 13 residues. CDR3 coding DNA: TGTGCCAGCAGCCCCGACAGGGGTCACGAGCAGTACTTC. Amino acids: CASSPDRGHEQYF.

The chain combines TRBV5-6 with TRBJ1-1; D call uncertain. Trimming pared 0 bases from V and 4 bases from J, leaving 13 bases between. The CDR3 loop spans 15 amino acids. Germline assignment: CDR1 SGHDT and CDR2 YYEEEE. Here the CDR3 reads CASSLDKGVGTEAFF. In nucleotides, the CDR3 is TGTGCCAGCAGCTTGGATAAGGGAGTGGGCACTGAAGCTTTCTTT.

The V gene is TRBV6-6, the J gene TRBJ2-3, with 10 bases identical to TRBD2. Germline V lookup: CDR1 MNHNY, CDR2 SVGAGI (reference sequence). J was trimmed by 15 bases and V by 5 bases; bases with no gene match: 8. CDR3 length: 12 residues. CDR3 coding DNA: TGTGCCAGCAGTGGCTCCGGGACTAGCGAATATTTT. Translation gives CASSGSGTSEYF.

The chain couples TRBV9 to TRBJ2-5; possibly TRBD1 for D (6 bases). V lost 4 bases and J lost 5, with 21 bases in between. The V gene's germline CDR1 is SGDLS and CDR2 YYNGEE. This CDR3 has 16 amino acids. The DNA of the CDR3 is TGTGCCAGCAGCCCTTCCCCGGGACACCCGGAGGAGACCCAGTACTTC. Protein: CASSPSPGHPEETQYF.

The rearrangement uses TRBV18 and TRBJ1-5; D gene ambiguous. CDR1 KGHSH and CDR2 LQKENI come from the germline V gene. This CDR3 region has 16 residues. Trimming stripped 4 bases from V and 2 bases from J, with 15 bases between. The CDR3 here is CASSRGLELGNQPQHF. The DNA for the CDR3 is TGTGCCAGCTCACGAGGGTTGGAGCTAGGCAATCAGCCCCAGCATTTT.

The chain carries TRBV19 and TRBJ2-5, with 11 bases matching TRBD2. The CDR3 contains 17 residues. Germline V CDR1 and CDR2: LNHDA, SQIVND (reference sequence). With 3 bases clipped from V and 5 bases from J, the junction kept 11 bases outside the gene matches. CDR3 coding DNA: TGTGCCAGTAGTATGGCCAGACTAGCGGGATCCGCGGAGACCCAGTACTTC. Protein sequence: CASSMARLAGSAETQYF.

The V and J genes are TRBV5-8 and TRBJ2-7; maybe TRBD1 (6 bases). This CDR3 contains 12 residues. V lost 5 bases and J 6 bases, leaving 12 bases between the germline ends. The germline CDR1 and CDR2 sequences are SGHTS and YDEGEE. The DNA of the CDR3 is TGTGCCAGCAGGGACAGAAGGGTCGAGCAGTACTTC. This sequence encodes CASRDRRVEQYF. Complete variable domain (other parts from reference TRBV5-8 and TRBJ2-7): EAGVTQSPTHLIKTRGQQATLRCSPISGHTSVYWYQQALGLGLQFLLWYDEGEERNRGNFPPRFSGRQFPNYSSELNVNALELEDSALYLCASRDRRVEQYFGPGTRLTVT.

The chain has TRBV27 and TRBJ1-2; D not certain. V dropped 6 bases and J dropped 1 base, with 21 bases sitting between them. Germline V lookup: CDR1 MNHEY, CDR2 SMNVEV (reference sequence). The CDR3 contains 17 residues. This CDR3 reads CASRQDTGIAINYGYTF. The CDR3 region has the DNA TGTGCCAGCAGGCAAGATACGGGGATAGCAATTAACTATGGCTACACCTTC.

This chain joins TRBV6-5 and TRBJ2-4, with 7 bases aligning to TRBD1. CDR1 and CDR2 from the germline V gene are MNHEY and SVGAGI. The CDR3 runs to 12 residues. After removal of 6 bases from V and 9 bases from J, the junction contained 5 bases not matched to a gene. The CDR3 region has the DNA TGTGCCAGCAGAAACAGGGGTGGCATTCAGTACTTC. This sequence encodes CASRNRGGIQYF.

This clone showed up just once. The chain is built from TRBV9 and TRBJ2-1; TRBD2 matches at 9 bases. CDR1 SGDLS and CDR2 YYNGEE come from the germline V gene. The V gene end was trimmed by 2 bases and the J gene end by 4 bases; junction bases not matched to a gene: 4. There are 15 residues in the CDR3. In DNA form, the CDR3 reads TGTGCCAGCAGCGTTATTAGCGGGAGTTACAATGAGCAGTTCTTC. It translates to CASSVISGSYNEQFF.

This clone was counted between two and nine times. The chain couples TRBV5-1 to TRBJ2-3; the match to TRBD2 covers 9 bases. V shed 5 bases, J shed 2 bases, and the junction held 3 bases outside the gene matches. Germline CDR1 reads SGHRS; CDR2 reads YFSETQ. There are 14 residues in the CDR3. The CDR3 DNA reads as TGCGCCAGCAGAACTAGCGGGTACACAGATACGCAGTATTTT. Its translation is CASRTSGYTDTQYF.

The chain employs TRBV28 and TRBJ1-2; D perhaps matches TRBD1 (6 bases). From germline, CDR1 is MDHEN and CDR2 SYDVKM. V lost 6 bases to trimming and J lost 4 bases, with 12 bases between them. The CDR3 is made up of 13 amino acids. The DNA for the CDR3 is TGTGCCAGCAGGTATGGACAGTTCTATGGCTACACCTTC. It translates to CASRYGQFYGYTF.

The chain links TRBV4-1 to TRBJ1-2; D ambiguous. The CDR3 totals 14 residues. V was pared by 4 bases and J by 3 bases, with 12 bases between. CDR1 and CDR2 from the germline V gene are MGHRA and YSYEKL. Written as DNA, the CDR3 is TGCGCCAGCAGCCTCAGCTCAGAGGACTATGGCTACACCTTC. As protein: CASSLSSEDYGYTF.

The genes are TRBV10-3 and TRBJ1-1; a weak D match, TRBD1 (6 bases). Germline CDR1 is ENHRY and CDR2 is SYGVKD. V gave up 5 bases and J gave up 5 bases, with 15 bases separating them. The CDR3 runs to 14 residues. The CDR3 loop is CAISYRAGETEAFF. The DNA of the CDR3 is TGTGCCATCAGTTACAGGGCCGGTGAAACTGAAGCTTTCTTT.

CDR3 coding DNA: TGTGCCAGCAGTCAAGTTCCGAACTATGGCTACACCTTC. Encoded protein: CASSQVPNYGYTF. The chain has TRBV6-5 and TRBJ1-2; D gene unclear. V was clipped by 5 bases and J by 2 bases, with 9 bases between them. Germline lookup yields CDR1 MNHEY and CDR2 SVGAGI. The CDR3 is 13 amino acids.

This chain uses TRBV4-3 with TRBJ1-5; 10 nucleotides align to TRBD1. With 0 bases clipped from V and 4 bases from J, the junction kept 3 bases outside the gene matches. Germline V gene sequence: CDR1 LGHNA, CDR2 YSLEER. This CDR3 comprises 16 residues. CDR3 nucleotides: TGCGCCAGCAGCCAAGATTGGGGACAGGGGAATCAGCCCCAGCATTTT. Translated: CASSQDWGQGNQPQHF.

A remark on this clone: The sample contains more than one DNA sequence encoding this CDR3. This chain uses TRBV19 with TRBJ1-4; the D is unclear. V was trimmed by 3 bases and J by 7 bases, leaving 6 bases between them. The CDR3 has 12 amino acids. Germline lookup yields CDR1 LNHDA and CDR2 SQIVND (reference sequence). The CDR3 here is CASSIRSEKLFF. In DNA, the CDR3 is TGTGCCAGTAGTATCCGGAGTGAAAAACTGTTTTTT.

CDR3 DNA: TGCGCCAGCAATCGGGACAGGGGAGGTACGCAGTATTTT. Translation: CASNRDRGGTQYF. The chain links TRBV10-2 to TRBJ2-3, with 10 bases aligning to TRBD1. This CDR3 comprises 13 residues. CDR1 and CDR2 (germline): WSHSY, SAAADI. V was clipped by 7 bases and J by 8 bases; unmatched bases: 6.

CDR3 DNA: TGCGCCAGCAGTGTCCGGGCCGTTGAAGCTTTCTTT. Its protein product is CASSVRAVEAFF. This chain connects TRBV10-2 to TRBJ1-1; D not resolved. V lost 4 bases and J 7 bases, leaving 10 bases between the germline ends. This CDR3 has 12 residues. From germline, CDR1 is WSHSY and CDR2 SAAADI.

CDR3 in amino acids: CASSVEGGERGTGELFF. Here the CDR3 DNA reads TGTGCCAGCAGCGTAGAAGGGGGCGAGCGGGGCACCGGGGAGCTGTTTTTT. The chain uses TRBV9 and TRBJ2-2; D assignment may be TRBD1 or TRBD2 (7 bases each). Trimming stripped 0 bases from V and 4 bases from J, with 16 bases between. This CDR3 has 17 residues. Looked up from germline, CDR1 is SGDLS and CDR2 is YYNGEE.

J is TRBJ2-7 and V is TRBV6-5; D possibly corresponds to TRBD2 (6 bases). Germline lookup yields CDR1 MNHEY and CDR2 SVGAGI. The V end lost 7 bases, the J end lost 7 bases, and 17 bases lay between the germline ends. The CDR3 runs 13 residues. The CDR3 reads CASIPAGSREQYF. The CDR3, as DNA: TGTGCCAGCATCCCGGCGGGGTCTCGGGAGCAGTACTTC.

J is TRBJ2-7 and V is TRBV7-9; 12 nucleotides align to TRBD1. The CDR3 runs to 15 residues. Germline V lookup: CDR1 SEHNR, CDR2 FQNEAQ (reference sequence). Unmatched junction bases numbered 7, after V lost 5 bases and J lost 5 bases. CDR3 in DNA: TGTGCCAGCAGCGCGGGACAGGGGGCAGGGAACGAGCAGTACTTC. This sequence encodes CASSAGQGAGNEQYF.

This clone showed up just once. V usage is TRBV5-1 and J usage is TRBJ2-3; D perhaps matches TRBD2 (7 bases). V lost 4 bases to trimming and J lost 4 bases, with 13 bases between them. The CDR3 length is 14 residues. Germline CDR1 reads SGHRS; CDR2 reads YFSETQ. The CDR3 is CASSRGALSDTQYF. The DNA of the CDR3 is TGCGCCAGCAGCCGGGGGGCCTTATCAGATACGCAGTATTTT.

The V gene is TRBV7-9, the J gene TRBJ2-1; perhaps D is TRBD1 or TRBD2 (5 bases each). Germline-derived CDR1 and CDR2 are SEHNR and FQNEAQ (reference sequence). V was pared by 1 base and J by 12 bases, with 13 bases between. CDR3 length: 13 amino acids. The CDR3 loop reads CASSLDGASMQFF. As DNA, the CDR3 is TGTGCCAGCAGCTTAGACGGGGCCTCCATGCAGTTCTTC.

The rearrangement joins TRBV19 to TRBJ1-2; TRBD1 might be the D (6 bases). Trimming removed 8 bases from V and 4 bases from J, with 17 bases in between. Germline CDR1 and CDR2: LNHDA and SQIVND (reference sequence). This CDR3 has 14 residues. Here the CDR3 reads CASELNRDGYGYTF. The CDR3 DNA follows: TGTGCCAGTGAACTGAACAGGGACGGCTATGGCTACACCTTC. Drawing the rest from reference TRBV19 and TRBJ1-2, the complete variable domain is DGGITQSPKYLFRKEGQNVTLSCEQNLNHDAMYWYRQDPGQGLRLIYYSQIVNDFQKGDIAEGYSVSREKKESFPLTVTSAQKNPTAFYLCASELNRDGYGYTFGSGTRLTVV.

Note on this clone: This sample also contains other DNA sequences that code for the same CDR3. The J gene is TRBJ1-2, the V gene TRBV5-1, with TRBD1 identical over 8 bases. V shed 0 bases and J 2 bases; nucleotides not matched to a gene: 0. CDR1 is SGHRS and CDR2 is YFSETQ in the germline V gene. The length of the CDR3 is 14 residues. Here the CDR3 DNA reads TGCGCCAGCAGCTTGGGACAGGGGAACTATGGCTACACCTTC. Protein: CASSLGQGNYGYTF.

This chain connects TRBV5-1 to TRBJ2-5; TRBD2 might be the D (5 bases). The DNA end is a closer match to TRBJ2-7, so the J assignment may be wrong. The CDR3 consists of 15 residues. Germline-derived CDR1 and CDR2 are SGHRS and YFSETQ. CDR3 bases: TGCGCCAGCAGCTTGGGGGAAGCGGAGTACTACGAGCAGTACTTC. This encodes CASSLGEAEYYEQYF.